This T cell receptor (beta chain) was identified during a study of blood T cell repertoires in COVID-19. Study overall: COVID-19 samples collected from the United States, Italy and Spain covered acute and convalescent phases.

The CDR3 runs 17 residues. After removal of 3 bases from V and 3 bases from J, the junction contained 9 bases not matched to a gene. Germline-derived CDR1 and CDR2 are LGHNA and YNFKEQ. Seattle enrolled patients during active infection and tracked them longitudinally. Authors' processing steps: Researchers report that nucleated cell counts were estimated from reference gene primer amplification. Clones were read by immunoSEQ multiplex PCR, and TCRdb kept only the in-frame ones, dropping some. From that table come the V and J calls and clone size; the DNA was used to work out D and trimming. The data hold 250,000 to 350,000 clones, with 84% observed a single time. This clone has more than one count but fewer than ten.

Sequencing input: peripheral blood. The chain joins TRBV4-2 to TRBJ2-3, with TRBD2 identical over 10 bases. The sequence was obtained from a person between 65 and 79 years old with COVID-19, enrolled during active disease. In DNA form, the CDR3 reads TGTGCCAGCAGCCAGAGGGCGTCACTAGCGGGAACAGATACGCAGTATTTT. Residues: CASSQRASLAGTDTQYF.